This TCR beta chain was recovered during a study of T cells in Graves' hyperthyroidism and ophthalmopathy. Germline lookup yields CDR1 DFQATT and CDR2 SNEGSKA (reference sequence). V shed 0 bases and J 5 bases; nucleotides not matched to a gene: 6. The CDR3 contains 14 residues. Ten or more counts support this clonotype. Researchers took RNA transcripts and amplified the TCR beta CDR3 regions from them. HTBI primers drove first-round RT-PCR of the TCR CDR3. A single record per CDR3 protein comes from TCRdb applying MiXCR to the multiplex PCR reads. The sample contains around 520,000 distinct CDR3 sequences, approximately 25% of which appear only once.

Sequenced input: blood. This TCR came from a woman aged 25 to 39 with Graves' ophthalmopathy. This sequence joins TRBV20-1 and TRBJ2-5; 7 bases are shared with TRBD2. The CDR3 coding sequence is TGCAGTGCTAGAGATCAGACTAGCCGGGAGACCCAGTACTTC. It translates to CSARDQTSRETQYF.